This T cell receptor (beta chain) was captured in a study of T cell responses to AZD1222 COVID-19 vaccine. Study-level findings and limits: Mostly white British, mostly female donors; authors suggested clonal diversity may be underestimated. Elevations in Spike-specific TCR breadth and depth followed administration of two AZD1222 doses.

The table came from immunoSEQ multiplex PCR; TCRdb's copy has only in-frame clones and leaves some out. The sample lists 150,000 to 200,000 clones, 70% to 90% occurring once. This clone was picked up one time. Antigen specificity is unknown. V shed 1 base and J 2 bases; nucleotides not matched to a gene: 6. The CDR3 runs to 16 residues. Germline values: CDR1 SGHRS, CDR2 YFSETQ. This sequence originates from an adult who received the AZD1222 COVID-19 vaccine. Sample: peripheral blood, taken 28 days after the second AZD1222 dose. V gene TRBV5-1 combines with J gene TRBJ2-5; 9 bases align to TRBD2. The CDR3 here is CASSLLLAGIQETQYF. The CDR3, as DNA: TGCGCCAGCAGCTTGCTGCTAGCGGGGATACAAGAGACCCAGTACTTC.